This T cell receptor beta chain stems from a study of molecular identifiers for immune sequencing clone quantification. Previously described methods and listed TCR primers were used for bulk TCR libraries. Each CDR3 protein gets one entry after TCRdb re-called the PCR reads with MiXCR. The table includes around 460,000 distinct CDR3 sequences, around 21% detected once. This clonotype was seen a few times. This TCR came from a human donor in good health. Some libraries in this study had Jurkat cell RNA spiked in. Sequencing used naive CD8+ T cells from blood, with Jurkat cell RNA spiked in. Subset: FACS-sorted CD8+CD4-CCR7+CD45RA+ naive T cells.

The DNA of the CDR3 is TGTGCCACCAGTGGACAGGGGGAGCTGTTTTTT. Translating gives CATSGQGELFF. The J gene is TRBJ2-2, the V gene TRBV24-1, with D perhaps TRBD1 (5 bases). Germline V gene data show CDR1 as KGHDR and CDR2 as SFDVKD. With 5 bases removed from V and 8 bases from J, the gap between germline ends came to 5 bases. The CDR3 contains 11 residues.